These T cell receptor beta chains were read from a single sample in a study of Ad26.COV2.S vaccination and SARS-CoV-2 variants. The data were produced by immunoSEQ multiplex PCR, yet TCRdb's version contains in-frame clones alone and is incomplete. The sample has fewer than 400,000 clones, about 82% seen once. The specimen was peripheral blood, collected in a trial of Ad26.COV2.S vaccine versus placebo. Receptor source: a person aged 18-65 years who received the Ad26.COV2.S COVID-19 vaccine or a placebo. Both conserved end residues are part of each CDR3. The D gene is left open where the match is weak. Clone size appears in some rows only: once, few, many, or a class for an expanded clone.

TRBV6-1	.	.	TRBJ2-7	CASSEAATLQYF	TGTGCCAGCAGTGAAGCCGCCACCTTGCAGTACTTC
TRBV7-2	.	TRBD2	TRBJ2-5	CASSLDQAGSGTQYF	TGTGCCAGCAGCTTAGATCAAGCGGGGTCGGGGACCCAGTACTTC
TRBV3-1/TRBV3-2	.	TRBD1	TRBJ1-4	CASSQSPGQGIPKLFF	TGTGCCAGCAGCCAATCCCCGGGACAGGGAATCCCAAAACTGTTTTTT
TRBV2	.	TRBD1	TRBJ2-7	CASRGQALFTYEQYF	TGTGCCAGCAGGGGACAGGCCTTATTTACCTACGAGCAGTACTTC
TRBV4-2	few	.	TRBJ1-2	CASSQDWDGAIGGYTF	TGTGCCAGCAGCCAAGATTGGGACGGGGCTATAGGTGGCTACACCTTC
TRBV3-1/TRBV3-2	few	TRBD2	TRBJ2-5	CASMTSGGRETQYF	TGTGCCAGCATGACAAGCGGGGGAAGGGAGACCCAGTACTTC
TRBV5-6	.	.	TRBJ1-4	CASSLGAATNEKLFF	TGTGCCAGCAGCCTTGGGGCTGCAACTAATGAAAAACTGTTTTTT
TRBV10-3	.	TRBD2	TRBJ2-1	CAITPRGGRVNEQFF	TGTGCCATCACCCCTCGCGGGGGGAGGGTGAATGAGCAGTTCTTC
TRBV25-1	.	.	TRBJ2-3	CASSDQGTDTQYF	TGTGCCAGCAGTGACCAAGGCACAGATACGCAGTATTTT
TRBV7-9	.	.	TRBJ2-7	CASSFWEEEQYF	TGTGCCAGCAGCTTTTGGGAGGAGGAGCAGTACTTC
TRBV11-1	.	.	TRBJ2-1	CASSLRPQPHEQFF	TGTGCCAGCAGCCTACGGCCACAACCCCATGAGCAGTTCTTC
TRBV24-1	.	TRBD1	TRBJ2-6	CATSGRDRGSGANVLTF	TGTGCCACCAGTGGCCGGGACAGGGGGTCTGGGGCCAACGTCCTGACTTTC
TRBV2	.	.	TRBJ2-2	CASSALTGGELFF	TGTGCCAGCAGCGCATTAACCGGAGGGGAGCTGTTTTTT
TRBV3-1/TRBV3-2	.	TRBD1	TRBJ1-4	CASSLNRGDEKLFF	TGTGCCAGCAGCCTTAACAGGGGGGATGAAAAACTGTTTTTT
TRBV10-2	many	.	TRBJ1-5	CASSPSSRDQPQHF	TGCGCCAGCAGCCCCTCCAGCCGGGATCAGCCCCAGCATTTT
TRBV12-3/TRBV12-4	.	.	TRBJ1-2	CASSGLTYGYTF	TGTGCCAGTTCGGGGCTGACCTATGGCTACACCTTC
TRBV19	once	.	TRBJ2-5	CASSIPTLSGSYQETQYF	TGTGCCAGTAGTATCCCTACGTTGTCAGGGAGTTACCAAGAGACCCAGTACTTC
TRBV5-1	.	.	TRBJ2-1	CASRLTGGNNEQFF	TGCGCCAGCAGGCTGACTGGGGGGAACAATGAGCAGTTCTTC
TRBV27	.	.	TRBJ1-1	CASSLRRNTEAFF	TGTGCCAGCAGTTTGCGGAGGAACACTGAAGCTTTCTTT
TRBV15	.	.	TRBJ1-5	CATSRVGEVRQPQHF	TGTGCCACCAGCAGAGTAGGGGAGGTAAGGCAGCCCCAGCATTTT
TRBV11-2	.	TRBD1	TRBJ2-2	CASSLGDRVGTGELFF	TGTGCCAGCAGCTTAGGCGACAGGGTGGGCACCGGGGAGCTGTTTTTT
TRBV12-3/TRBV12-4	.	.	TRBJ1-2	CASSLGSLYGYTF	TGTGCCAGCAGTCTGGGTAGTCTCTATGGCTACACCTTC
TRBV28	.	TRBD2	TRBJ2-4	CASSVAGGLMDKNIQYF	TGTGCCAGCAGTGTAGCGGGGGGGCTGATGGACAAAAACATTCAGTACTTC
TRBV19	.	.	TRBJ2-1	CASSPRVLLEGNEQFF	TGTGCCAGTAGTCCCAGAGTCCTTCTCGAGGGCAATGAGCAGTTCTTC
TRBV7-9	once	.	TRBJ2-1	CASSLSTPDPDYNEQFF	TGTGCCAGCAGCTTATCTACACCAGACCCAGATTACAATGAGCAGTTCTTC
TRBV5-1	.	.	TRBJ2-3	CASSPIKGGPDTQYF	TGCGCCAGCAGCCCCATTAAAGGGGGGCCAGATACGCAGTATTTT
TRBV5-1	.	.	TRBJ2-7	CASSPQGGGLPYEQYF	TGCGCCAGCAGCCCCCAGGGAGGGGGGCTTCCCTACGAGCAGTACTTC
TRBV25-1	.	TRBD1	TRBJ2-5	CASSVSTGGKETQYF	TGTGCCAGCAGTGTCTCGACAGGGGGAAAAGAGACCCAGTACTTC